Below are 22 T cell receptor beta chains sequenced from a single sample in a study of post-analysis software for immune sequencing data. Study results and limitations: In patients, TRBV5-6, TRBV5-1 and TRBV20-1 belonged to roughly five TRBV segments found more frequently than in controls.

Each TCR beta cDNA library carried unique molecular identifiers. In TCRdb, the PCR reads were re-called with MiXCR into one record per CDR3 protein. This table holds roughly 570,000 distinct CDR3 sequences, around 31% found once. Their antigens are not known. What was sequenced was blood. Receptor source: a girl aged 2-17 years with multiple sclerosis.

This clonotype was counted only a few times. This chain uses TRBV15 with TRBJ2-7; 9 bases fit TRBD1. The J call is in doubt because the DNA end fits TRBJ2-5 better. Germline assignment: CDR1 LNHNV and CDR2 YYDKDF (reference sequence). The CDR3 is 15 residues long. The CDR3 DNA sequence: TGTGCCACCAGCGACTATGCTGGGACAGGGGAGACCCAGTACTTC. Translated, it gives CATSDYAGTGETQYF.

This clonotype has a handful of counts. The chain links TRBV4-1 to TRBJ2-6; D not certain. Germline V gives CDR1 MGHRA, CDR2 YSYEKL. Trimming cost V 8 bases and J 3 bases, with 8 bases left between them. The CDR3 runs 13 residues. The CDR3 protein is CASGPGGANVLTF. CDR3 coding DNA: TGCGCCAGCGGGCCTGGTGGGGCCAACGTCCTGACTTTC.

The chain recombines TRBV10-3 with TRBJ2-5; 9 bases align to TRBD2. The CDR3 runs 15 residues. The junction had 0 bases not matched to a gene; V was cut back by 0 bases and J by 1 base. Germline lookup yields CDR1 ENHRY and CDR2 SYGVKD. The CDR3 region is CAISESSGGQETQYF. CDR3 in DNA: TGTGCCATCAGTGAGTCTAGCGGGGGCCAAGAGACCCAGTACTTC.

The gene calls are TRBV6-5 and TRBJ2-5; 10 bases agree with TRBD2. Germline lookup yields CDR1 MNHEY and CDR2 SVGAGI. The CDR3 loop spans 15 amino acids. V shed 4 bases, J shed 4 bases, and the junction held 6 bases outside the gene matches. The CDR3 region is CASSFTSGARETQYF. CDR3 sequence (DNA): TGTGCCAGCAGTTTTACTAGCGGGGCTAGAGAGACCCAGTACTTC.

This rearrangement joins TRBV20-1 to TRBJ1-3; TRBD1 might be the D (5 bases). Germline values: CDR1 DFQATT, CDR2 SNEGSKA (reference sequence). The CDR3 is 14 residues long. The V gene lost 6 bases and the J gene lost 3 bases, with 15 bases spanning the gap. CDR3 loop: CSADNLGVGNTIYF. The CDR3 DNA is TGCAGTGCCGATAATTTGGGGGTTGGAAACACCATATATTTT.

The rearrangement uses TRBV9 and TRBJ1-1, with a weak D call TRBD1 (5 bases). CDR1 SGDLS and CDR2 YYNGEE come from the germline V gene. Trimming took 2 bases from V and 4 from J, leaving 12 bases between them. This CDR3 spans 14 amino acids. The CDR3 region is CASSVGHPATEAFF. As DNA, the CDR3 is TGTGCCAGCAGCGTTGGACACCCGGCCACTGAAGCTTTCTTT.

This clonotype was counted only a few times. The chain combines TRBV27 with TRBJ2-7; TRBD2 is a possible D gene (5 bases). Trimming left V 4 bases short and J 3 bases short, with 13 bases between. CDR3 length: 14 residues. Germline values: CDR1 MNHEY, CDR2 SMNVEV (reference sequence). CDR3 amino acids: CASSSSEGDYEQYF. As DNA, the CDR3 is TGTGCCAGCAGTTCATCCGAGGGCGACTACGAGCAGTACTTC.

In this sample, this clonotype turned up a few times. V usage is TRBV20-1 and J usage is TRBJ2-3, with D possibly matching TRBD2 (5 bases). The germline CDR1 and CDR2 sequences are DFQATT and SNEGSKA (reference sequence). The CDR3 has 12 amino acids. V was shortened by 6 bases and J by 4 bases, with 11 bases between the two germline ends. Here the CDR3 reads CSATWTADTQYF. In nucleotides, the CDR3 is TGCAGTGCCACTTGGACTGCAGATACGCAGTATTTT.

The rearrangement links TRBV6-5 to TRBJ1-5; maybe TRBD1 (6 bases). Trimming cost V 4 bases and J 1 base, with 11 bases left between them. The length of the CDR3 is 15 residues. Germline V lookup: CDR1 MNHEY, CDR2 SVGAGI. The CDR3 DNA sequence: TGTGCCAGCAGTTTGACAGGACCAAGCAATCAGCCCCAGCATTTT. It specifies CASSLTGPSNQPQHF.

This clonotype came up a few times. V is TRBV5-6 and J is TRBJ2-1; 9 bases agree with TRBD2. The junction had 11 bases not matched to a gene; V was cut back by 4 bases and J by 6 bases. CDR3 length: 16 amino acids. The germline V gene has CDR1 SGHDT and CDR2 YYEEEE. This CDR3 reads CASSDASGGWSNEQFF. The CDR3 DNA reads TGTGCCAGCAGCGACGCGAGCGGGGGGTGGTCCAATGAGCAGTTCTTC.

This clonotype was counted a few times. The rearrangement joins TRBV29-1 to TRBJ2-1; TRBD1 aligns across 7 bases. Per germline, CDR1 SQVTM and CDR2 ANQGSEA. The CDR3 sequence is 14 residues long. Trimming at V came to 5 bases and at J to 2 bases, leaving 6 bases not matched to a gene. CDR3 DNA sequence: TGCAGCGTTATCAAACAGGGGACCTACAATGAGCAGTTCTTC. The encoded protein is CSVIKQGTYNEQFF.

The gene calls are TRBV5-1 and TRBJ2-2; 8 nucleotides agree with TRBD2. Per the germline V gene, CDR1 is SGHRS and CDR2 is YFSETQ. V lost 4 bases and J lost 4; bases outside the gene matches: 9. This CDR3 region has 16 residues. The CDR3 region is CASSPPGSGTTGELFF. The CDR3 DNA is TGCGCCAGCAGCCCGCCGGGTAGCGGGACCACCGGGGAGCTGTTTTTT.

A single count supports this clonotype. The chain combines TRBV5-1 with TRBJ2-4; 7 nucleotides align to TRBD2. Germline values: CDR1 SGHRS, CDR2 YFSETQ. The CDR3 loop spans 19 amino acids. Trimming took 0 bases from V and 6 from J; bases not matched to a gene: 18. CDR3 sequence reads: CASSLVWDYATQERNIQYF. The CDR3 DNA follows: TGCGCCAGCAGCTTGGTATGGGACTACGCGACTCAAGAGAGAAACATTCAGTACTTC.

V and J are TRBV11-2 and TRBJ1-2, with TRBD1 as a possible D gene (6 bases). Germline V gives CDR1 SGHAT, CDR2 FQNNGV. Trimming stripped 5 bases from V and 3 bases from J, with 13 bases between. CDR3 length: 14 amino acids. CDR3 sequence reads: CASSPLGGYYGYTF. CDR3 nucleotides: TGTGCCAGCAGCCCTCTGGGGGGCTACTATGGCTACACCTTC.

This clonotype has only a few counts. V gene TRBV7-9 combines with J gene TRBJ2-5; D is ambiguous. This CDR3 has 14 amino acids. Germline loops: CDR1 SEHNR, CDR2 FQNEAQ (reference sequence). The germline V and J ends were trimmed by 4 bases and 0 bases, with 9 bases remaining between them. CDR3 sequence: CASSSGSYQETQYF. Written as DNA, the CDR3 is TGTGCCAGCAGCTCTGGGTCGTACCAAGAGACCCAGTACTTC.

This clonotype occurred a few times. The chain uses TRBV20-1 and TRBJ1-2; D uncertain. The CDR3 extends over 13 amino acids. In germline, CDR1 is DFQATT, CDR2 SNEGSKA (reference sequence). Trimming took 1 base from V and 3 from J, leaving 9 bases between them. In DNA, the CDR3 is TGCAGTGCTAGAGTACCAGAGGACTATGGCTACACCTTC. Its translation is CSARVPEDYGYTF.

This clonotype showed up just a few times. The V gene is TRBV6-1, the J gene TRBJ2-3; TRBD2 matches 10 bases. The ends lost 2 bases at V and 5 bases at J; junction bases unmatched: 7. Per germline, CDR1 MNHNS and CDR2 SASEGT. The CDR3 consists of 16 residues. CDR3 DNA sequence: TGTGCCAGCAGTGAATGGGCTAGCGGGGGAGGAGATACGCAGTATTTT. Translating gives CASSEWASGGGDTQYF.

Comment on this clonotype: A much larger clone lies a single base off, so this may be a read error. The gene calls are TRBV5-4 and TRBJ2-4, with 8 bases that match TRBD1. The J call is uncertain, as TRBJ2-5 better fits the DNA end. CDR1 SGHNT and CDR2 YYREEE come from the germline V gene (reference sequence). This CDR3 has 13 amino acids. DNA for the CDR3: TGTGTCAGCAGCTTTACAGGGGGGGAGACCCAGTACTTC. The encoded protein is CVSSFTGGETQYF.

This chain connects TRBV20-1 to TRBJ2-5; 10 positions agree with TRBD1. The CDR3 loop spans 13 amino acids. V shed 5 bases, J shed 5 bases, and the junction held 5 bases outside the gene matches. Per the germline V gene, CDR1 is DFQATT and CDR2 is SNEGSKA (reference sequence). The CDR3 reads CSAEDRGPETQYF. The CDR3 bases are TGCAGTGCTGAAGACAGGGGGCCTGAGACCCAGTACTTC.

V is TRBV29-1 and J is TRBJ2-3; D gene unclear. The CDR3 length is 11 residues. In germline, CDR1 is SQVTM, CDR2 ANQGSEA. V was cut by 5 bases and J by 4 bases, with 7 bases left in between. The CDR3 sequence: CSVRRSDTQYF. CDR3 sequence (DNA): TGCAGCGTTCGGCGTTCAGATACGCAGTATTTT.

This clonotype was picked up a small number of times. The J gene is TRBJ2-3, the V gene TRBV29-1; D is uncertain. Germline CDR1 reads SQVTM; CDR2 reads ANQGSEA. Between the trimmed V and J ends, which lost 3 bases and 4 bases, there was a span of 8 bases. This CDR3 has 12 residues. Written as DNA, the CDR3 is TGCAGCGTTGAGGGAATTGCAGATACGCAGTATTTT. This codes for CSVEGIADTQYF.

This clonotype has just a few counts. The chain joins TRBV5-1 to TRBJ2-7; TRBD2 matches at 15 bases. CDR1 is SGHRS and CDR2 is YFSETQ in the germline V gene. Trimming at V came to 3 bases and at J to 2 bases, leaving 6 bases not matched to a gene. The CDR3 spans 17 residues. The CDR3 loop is CASSSGLAGGPTYEQYF. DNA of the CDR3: TGCGCCAGCAGCTCTGGACTAGCGGGGGGGCCGACCTACGAGCAGTACTTC.